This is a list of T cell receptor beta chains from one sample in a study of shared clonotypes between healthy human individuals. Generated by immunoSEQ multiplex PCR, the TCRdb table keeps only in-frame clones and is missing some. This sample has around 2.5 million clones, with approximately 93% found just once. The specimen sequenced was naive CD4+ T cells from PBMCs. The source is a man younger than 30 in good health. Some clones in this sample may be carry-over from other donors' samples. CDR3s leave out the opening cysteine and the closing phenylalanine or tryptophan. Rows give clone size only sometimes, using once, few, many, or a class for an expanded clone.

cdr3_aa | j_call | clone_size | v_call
ASSSTLASSYNEQF | TRBJ2-1 | . | TRBV11-2
ASSYIASPRYEQY | TRBJ2-7 | . | TRBV7-3
SVEQSGGRVGETQY | TRBJ2-5 | . | TRBV29-1
ASSVEASGFHEQF | TRBJ2-1 | . | TRBV9
SVADRGYGYT | TRBJ1-2 | . | TRBV29-1
ASSLRGGRSDEQY | TRBJ2-7 | . | TRBV7-3
ASSLGDSIELAKNIQY | TRBJ2-4 | . | TRBV5-1
ASSLPPQGRHTEAF | TRBJ1-1 | . | TRBV7-9
ASSLRGSREYIQY | TRBJ2-4 | . | TRBV7-2
ASSTGAGYGYT | TRBJ1-2 | . | TRBV2
ASSQDSRRNQPQH | TRBJ1-5 | . | TRBV19
ASSSSTDTQY | TRBJ2-3 | . | TRBV11-3
ASSDSYNEKLF | TRBJ1-4 | . | TRBV2
ATLAGGGTGELF | TRBJ2-2 | . | TRBV10-3
ASSPDRTDQETQY | TRBJ2-5 | . | TRBV5-4
ASTFKGRSNQPQH | TRBJ1-5 | . | TRBV6-6
ASSMLAGGSYEQY | TRBJ2-7 | once | TRBV19
AISRRGESTDTQY | TRBJ2-3 | once | TRBV10-3
SVEDWMAMGGGHTEAF | TRBJ1-1 | . | TRBV29-1
ARSYFTDTQY | TRBJ2-3 | . | TRBV5-3
ASSQQGGNTEAF | TRBJ1-1 | few | TRBV18
SAGLAVDEQY | TRBJ2-7 | . | TRBV29-1
ASSLGGQGSEQY | TRBJ2-7 | . | TRBV7-9
ASSIWGGQETQY | TRBJ2-5 | . | TRBV19
ASSVSGNTDEQY | TRBJ2-7 | . | TRBV4-1
ASSPTGAFNEQY | TRBJ2-7 | . | TRBV2
ASSLDKPAGAF | TRBJ1-1 | . | TRBV5-1
ASQEDRGDTGELF | TRBJ2-2 | . | TRBV19
ASSLGAGPTDTQY | TRBJ2-3 | . | TRBV5-4